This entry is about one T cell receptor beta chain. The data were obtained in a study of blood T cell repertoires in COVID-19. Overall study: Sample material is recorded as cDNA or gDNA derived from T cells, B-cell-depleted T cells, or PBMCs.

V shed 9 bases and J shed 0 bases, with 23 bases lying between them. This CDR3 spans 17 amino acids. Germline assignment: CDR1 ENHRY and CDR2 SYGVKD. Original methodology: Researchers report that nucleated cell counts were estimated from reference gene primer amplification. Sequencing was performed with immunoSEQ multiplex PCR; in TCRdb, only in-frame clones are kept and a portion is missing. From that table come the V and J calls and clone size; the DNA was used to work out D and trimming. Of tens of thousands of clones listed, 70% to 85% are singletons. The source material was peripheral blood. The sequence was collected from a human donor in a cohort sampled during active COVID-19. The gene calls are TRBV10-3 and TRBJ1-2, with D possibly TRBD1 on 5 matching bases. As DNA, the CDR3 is TGTGCCATTACCAGGGAATCCTTCCCTCAGACTAACTATGGCTACACCTTC. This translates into CAITRESFPQTNYGYTF.